In its sample, the clone carrying this TCR beta chain was seen a few times. V lost 3 bases, J lost 6 bases, and 7 bases stayed unmatched. The germline CDR1 and CDR2 sequences are LGHNA and YSLEER. The CDR3 sequence is 16 residues long. This sample is part of a study of blood T cell repertoires in COVID-19. The overall study: T cells, B-cell-depleted T cells, or PBMCs supplied cDNA or gDNA.

The assay was immunoSEQ multiplex PCR, and TCRdb's table has in-frame clones only and misses some. The data show over 350,000 clones, with 87% seen just once and about 2.1% held by the top ten. This chain connects TRBV4-3 to TRBJ2-3; 12 nucleotides line up with TRBD2. The sample comprised PBMCs or T cells enriched from blood (not recorded which). This TCR was sampled from a woman aged 18-29 years with acute COVID-19. The CDR3 sequence is CASSQRLAGARDTQYF. The DNA for the CDR3 is TGCGCCAGCAGCCAGCGACTAGCGGGGGCCCGGGATACGCAGTATTTT.